Listed here is a single TCR beta chain. These data come from a study of blood T cell repertoires in COVID-19. Study-level background: Sites in the United States, Italy and Spain provided acute and convalescent COVID-19 samples. Sample material is recorded as cDNA or gDNA derived from T cells, B-cell-depleted T cells, or PBMCs.

Original analysis: Amplified reference gene primers provided the basis for estimating nucleated cell counts. Generated by immunoSEQ multiplex PCR, the TCRdb table keeps only in-frame clones and is missing some. V and J calls and clone size are given by that table; D and trimming were obtained from the DNA. The sample has 300,000 or so clones, 75% to 90% seen once; the top ten hold 3.7%. The CDR3 is made up of 15 amino acids. V was pared by 4 bases and J by 2 bases, with 14 bases between. Per germline, CDR1 LGHNA and CDR2 YNFKEQ. The chain joins TRBV4-2 to TRBJ1-2; TRBD1 is a possible D gene (5 bases). Sequenced sample: peripheral blood. The clonotype comes from a woman between 40 and 50 years old with acute or convalescent COVID-19. This CDR3 reads CASSPAGDSNYGYTF. The CDR3 DNA follows: TGTGCCAGCAGCCCGGCGGGGGACTCCAACTATGGCTACACCTTC.